This TCR beta chain came from a study of beta chain features in type 1 diabetes. About the study: Age and gender were similar between patients and healthy donors, as were cell yields. The study examined 107,917,701 sorted cells across all samples.

Germline lookup yields CDR1 SEHNR and CDR2 FQNEAQ (reference sequence). The V and J ends lost 7 bases and 6 bases respectively, with 10 bases between them. The CDR3 runs 12 residues. This clone was counted between two and nine times. Its antigen is undetermined. Study-wide findings and caveats: When cDNA is sequenced, cells with high TCR expression could be over-represented. Shortening of TCRB CDR3s, moderate but significant, appeared in all four CD4+ subsets of Type 1 diabetes patients. Among patients, naive, central memory and Treg TCRB repertoires appeared more similar than among healthy donors.

Expressed TCRB transcripts were sequenced after all isolated RNA was converted to cDNA. Assay: immunoSEQ multiplex PCR; the TCRdb copy retains only in-frame clones and omits some. The sample gives 240,000 or so clones, roughly 22% of which show up once; less than 0.03% is in the top ten. The sample was naive CD4+ T cells from blood. The TCR comes from a woman aged 35 to 49 with type 1 diabetes. The chain employs TRBV7-9 and TRBJ1-5, with D possibly matching TRBD1 (6 bases). The CDR3 is CASTGESQPQHF. The CDR3 nucleotides read TGTGCCAGCACAGGGGAGAGTCAGCCCCAGCATTTT.